Shown below are 8 T cell receptor beta chains from a single sample sequenced in a study of blood T cell repertoires in COVID-19. TCRdb's copy holds only in-frame clones and misses some; the assay was immunoSEQ multiplex PCR. The sample lists 200,000 to 250,000 clones, about 85% occurring once. Sequencing was done on a sample of peripheral blood. These TCRs come from a man aged 40-49 years with acute or convalescent COVID-19.

This rearrangement joins TRBV20-1 to TRBJ1-1; no clear D gene. Deletions cut 3 bases from V and 9 bases from J, with 8 bases between. This CDR3 region has 10 residues. Germline assignment: CDR1 DFQATT and CDR2 SNEGSKA (reference sequence). The chain's CDR3 is CSASTVKAFF. CDR3 bases: TGCAGTGCTAGTACAGTGAAAGCTTTCTTT.

V is TRBV5-4 and J is TRBJ1-4, with D perhaps TRBD1 (5 bases). Trimming removed 0 bases at V and 6 bases at J, with 12 bases between. From germline, CDR1 is SGHNT and CDR2 YYREEE (reference sequence). There are 15 residues in the CDR3. The CDR3 sequence is CASSLGPTGDEKLFF. The CDR3 region has the DNA TGTGCCAGCAGCTTGGGCCCGACGGGGGATGAAAAACTGTTTTTT.

V is TRBV2 and J is TRBJ1-2; 11 bases map to TRBD1. This CDR3 is built from 15 residues. Germline CDR1 reads SNHLY; CDR2 reads FYNNEI. V was pared by 6 bases and J by 1 base, with 4 bases of the junction left unmatched. CDR3 sequence reads: CASSDGTGGNYGYTF. CDR3 in DNA: TGTGCCAGCAGCGACGGGACAGGGGGTAACTATGGCTACACCTTC. Supplemented by reference TRBV2 and TRBJ1-2, the full variable domain reads EPEVTQTPSHQVTQMGQEVILRCVPISNHLYFYWYRQILGQKVEFLVSFYNNEISEKSEIFDDQFSVERPDGSNFTLKIRSTKLEDSAMYFCASSDGTGGNYGYTFGSGTRLTVV.

The chain carries TRBV5-1 and TRBJ1-2, with D perhaps TRBD1 (6 bases). The CDR3 length is 13 residues. The V end lost 3 bases, the J end lost 4 bases, and 10 bases lay between the germline ends. CDR1 is SGHRS and CDR2 is YFSETQ in the germline V gene. In DNA form, the CDR3 reads TGCGCCAGCAGCTCGGGGACAAGCTATGGCTACACCTTC. It translates to CASSSGTSYGYTF. The entire variable domain, with the rest obtained from reference TRBV5-1 and TRBJ1-2, is as follows: KAGVTQTPRYLIKTRGQQVTLSCSPISGHRSVSWYQQTPGQGLQFLFEYFSETQRNKGNFPGRFSGRQFSNSRSEMNVSTLELGDSALYLCASSSGTSYGYTFGSGTRLTVV.

V gene TRBV19 combines with J gene TRBJ1-6; tentative D call: TRBD1 (5 bases). The V and J ends lost 1 base and 7 bases respectively, with 20 bases between them. The CDR3 loop spans 18 amino acids. CDR1 and CDR2 from the germline V gene are LNHDA and SQIVND (reference sequence). CDR3 sequence reads: CASSIGGQGPSENSPLHF. The DNA for the CDR3 is TGTGCCAGTAGTATAGGGGGTCAGGGTCCATCTGAGAATTCACCCCTCCACTTT.

V and J are TRBV7-2 and TRBJ2-1; D is possibly TRBD1 (7 bases). Trimming pared 4 bases from V and 8 bases from J, leaving 18 bases between. CDR1 and CDR2 (germline): SGHTA, FQGNSA. The CDR3 is made up of 15 amino acids. CDR3 nucleotides: TGTGCCAGCAGCTGGAGGGGGTACCAGGGGGATGAGCAGTTCTTC. It specifies CASSWRGYQGDEQFF.

The rearrangement links TRBV28 to TRBJ1-2, with D perhaps TRBD1 (6 bases). The V and J ends lost 5 bases and 5 bases respectively, with 15 bases between them. Germline CDR1 reads MDHEN; CDR2 reads SYDVKM. The CDR3 contains 14 residues. CDR3: CASSRRTDSYGYTF. The CDR3 DNA reads TGTGCCAGCAGTCGGAGGACAGATTCATATGGCTACACCTTC.

CDR3 sequence reads: CASSSSGKTDTQYF. For the CDR3, the DNA is TGTGCCAGCAGTTCATCGGGAAAAACAGATACGCAGTATTTT. The chain joins TRBV6-2 or TRBV6-3 to TRBJ2-3; tentative D call: TRBD2 (5 bases). CDR3 size: 14 residues. CDR1 is MNHEY, CDR2 SVGEGT, per germline. Trimming took 4 bases from V and 3 from J, leaving 11 bases between them.